Described below is a single T cell receptor beta chain sequence and its context. Its antigen remains unidentified. This sample was taken from a study of OX40 agonist ivuxolimab in advanced cancers. About the research overall: Checkpoint inhibitors had been given previously to 40% of patients. Study-level results: Partial responders at 0.1-3.0 mg/kg showed near-lowest clonal expansion. Expanded peripheral T-cell antigen specificity went undetermined. Doses of 0.1 to 3.0 mg/kg were accompanied by clonal expansion of CD4+ and CD8+ blood T cells by week 6.

Only in-frame clones appear in the TCRdb table, and some are missing; sequencing was by immunoSEQ multiplex PCR. The data contain about 30,000 clones, over 75% of them singletons. The length of the CDR3 is 17 residues. Trimming removed 7 bases from V and 0 bases from J; junction bases left unmatched: 9. Germline V gene sequence: CDR1 LNHDA, CDR2 SQIVND (reference sequence). The V and J genes are TRBV19 and TRBJ2-1; 10 bases are shared with TRBD2. This receptor was obtained from an adult with an advanced solid tumor such as melanoma, head and neck, liver or kidney cancer. The sequencing here drew on CD4+ or CD8+ T cells sorted from blood, taken in a trial of the OX40 agonist ivuxolimab. CDR3 in DNA: TGTGCCAGTACGGGAGTAGCGGGAGGATTCTCCTACAATGAGCAGTTCTTC. Its translation is CASTGVAGGFSYNEQFF.